Given below is one TCR beta chain in context. This record belongs to a study of cytomegalovirus exposure and HLA in healthy donors. The CDR3 totals 16 residues. The ends were cut back, 2 bases at V and 1 base at J, with 12 bases in the middle. The V gene's germline CDR1 is MNHNS and CDR2 SASEGT. The PCR employed 60 Vbeta primers together with 13 Jbeta primers. The protocol was immunoSEQ multiplex PCR, while the TCRdb copy is restricted to in-frame clones and leaves out a portion. This sample's table has more than 100,000 clones. The sequence was collected from a man aged 18 to 29 in good health and CMV-seronegative. The chain employs TRBV6-1 and TRBJ1-5; D is possibly TRBD1 (5 bases). Source material: PBMCs. The CDR3 spells CASSERSQASNQPQHF. The DNA for the CDR3 is TGTGCCAGCAGTGAACGGTCACAGGCGAGCAATCAGCCCCAGCATTTT.